The rows below give T cell receptor beta chains drawn from one sample of a study of shared T cell receptors in the human thymus. Measured with immunoSEQ multiplex PCR; TCRdb has only the in-frame clones, and not every one. Among approximately 660,000 clones listed, approximately 88% were seen once. In addition, the sample was reused for a study of human thymus T cells.

Material for sequencing was thymocytes. The source of these receptors is a boy less than two years old with a congenital heart defect. Both conserved end residues are part of each CDR3. The order of the fields is V gene, D gene, CDR3 length, J gene, clone size, CDR3 protein, CDR3 DNA. The D gene is left open where the match is weak. Clone size is stated in some rows and not others, as once, few, many or a class when expanded.

TRBV27	TRBD2	17	TRBJ2-3	once	CASSLDRLAGSTDTQYF	TGTGCCAGCAGTTTAGATAGACTAGCGGGTAGCACAGATACGCAGTATTTT
TRBV12-5	TRBD1	16	TRBJ1-2	NA	CASGLDTPGQGYGYTF	TGTGCTAGTGGTTTGGACACACCGGGACAGGGGTATGGCTACACCTTC
TRBV4-3	NA	16	TRBJ2-7	NA	CASSQDRVTRGYEQYF	TGCGCCAGCAGCCAAGATCGGGTGACTAGAGGCTACGAGCAGTACTTC
TRBV13	TRBD1	15	TRBJ2-4	NA	CASSLNRGRGNIQYF	TGTGCCAGCAGCTTGAACAGGGGGCGAGGAAACATTCAGTACTTC
TRBV19	NA	15	TRBJ1-1	NA	CASSEDSAMNTEAFF	TGTGCCAGTAGCGAGGACAGCGCGATGAACACTGAAGCTTTCTTT
TRBV7-6	TRBD2	18	TRBJ2-2	NA	CASSLVGTSPTPTGELFF	TGTGCCAGCAGCTTAGTGGGGACTAGCCCCACCCCCACCGGGGAGCTGTTTTTT
TRBV9	NA	14	TRBJ2-7	NA	CASSVVAGTNEQYF	TGTGCCAGCAGCGTAGTAGCCGGGACAAACGAGCAGTACTTC
TRBV5-6	TRBD2	17	TRBJ2-7	NA	CASSGDKGTSGGHEQYF	TGTGCCAGCAGCGGAGACAAAGGGACTAGCGGTGGCCACGAGCAGTACTTC
TRBV6-1	NA	13	TRBJ1-3	NA	CASSGGGGNTIYF	TGTGCCAGCAGTGGCGGGGGGGGAAACACCATATATTTT
TRBV28	NA	16	TRBJ1-4	NA	CASSQDRERTNEKLFF	TGTGCCAGCAGCCAAGATAGGGAGAGAACTAATGAAAAACTGTTTTTT
TRBV4-1	NA	19	TRBJ2-7	NA	CASSQVAPTRLVRPYEQYF	TGCGCCAGCAGCCAAGTTGCCCCCACCCGACTAGTGAGGCCCTACGAGCAGTACTTC
TRBV5-1	TRBD1	16	TRBJ1-4	few	CASRGDRGSANEKLFF	TGCGCCAGCAGGGGGGACAGGGGTTCGGCTAATGAAAAACTGTTTTTT
TRBV7-9	TRBD2	15	TRBJ2-7	NA	CASSFSGRDSYEQYF	TGTGCCAGCAGCTTTAGCGGGAGGGACTCCTACGAGCAGTACTTC
TRBV7-9	NA	16	TRBJ2-2	NA	CASILFRTVNTGELFF	TGTGCCAGCATCCTCTTCCGGACTGTGAACACCGGGGAGCTGTTTTTT
TRBV4-3	TRBD2	16	TRBJ2-1	NA	CASSQGAGVKYNEQFF	TGCGCCAGCAGCCAAGGAGCGGGAGTGAAGTACAATGAGCAGTTCTTC
TRBV6-1	NA	13	TRBJ1-4	NA	CASRSPAGEKLFF	TGTGCCAGCCGATCCCCCGCGGGGGAAAAACTGTTTTTT
TRBV2	TRBD1	14	TRBJ1-5	NA	CASRGDRGNQPQHF	TGTGCCAGCAGGGGGGACAGGGGCAATCAGCCCCAGCATTTT
TRBV27	NA	20	TRBJ2-1	NA	CASSQPGQGPREGIYNEQFF	TGTGCCAGCAGTCAGCCGGGACAGGGACCGCGGGAGGGGATTTACAATGAGCAGTTCTTC
TRBV15	TRBD1	18	TRBJ2-7	NA	CATSRVGTGEGRIDEQYF	TGTGCCACCAGCAGAGTTGGGACAGGGGAGGGTAGAATCGACGAGCAGTACTTC
TRBV5-1	TRBD2	17	TRBJ2-1	once	CASSLRTSGSGRNEQFF	TGCGCCAGCAGCCTACGGACTAGCGGGAGTGGTCGGAATGAGCAGTTCTTC
TRBV5-1	NA	14	TRBJ2-5	NA	CASSLKVGRETQYF	TGCGCCAGCAGCTTGAAAGTGGGGCGTGAGACCCAGTACTTC
TRBV2	TRBD1	14	TRBJ2-7	NA	CASTKDRGWNEQYF	TGTGCCAGCACCAAGGACAGGGGTTGGAACGAGCAGTACTTC
TRBV27	TRBD2	17	TRBJ2-3	NA	CASSLRRDSRGADTQYF	TGTGCCAGCAGTTTACGTCGGGACTCCCGGGGGGCAGATACGCAGTATTTT
TRBV5-1	TRBD1	16	TRBJ1-5	few	CASSLRRRQGEQPQHF	TGCGCCAGCAGCTTGCGTAGGAGACAGGGGGAACAGCCCCAGCATTTT
TRBV27	NA	13	TRBJ1-6	NA	CASSFHRDSPLHF	TGTGCCAGCAGTTTTCACAGGGACTCACCCCTCCACTTT
TRBV27	TRBD1	14	TRBJ2-7	NA	CASSSRDRLDEQYF	TGTGCCAGCAGTTCCCGGGACAGGTTGGACGAGCAGTACTTC
TRBV7-9	NA	16	TRBJ2-5	NA	CASSLALLAVQETQYF	TGTGCCAGCAGCTTAGCGCTACTAGCTGTCCAAGAGACCCAGTACTTC
TRBV4-3	TRBD2	17	TRBJ2-6	few	CASSQEVGGVGANVLTF	TGCGCCAGCAGCCAAGAGGTTGGGGGGGTAGGGGCCAACGTCCTGACTTTC
TRBV11-1	TRBD2	14	TRBJ2-7	NA	CASSPSGGIYEQYF	TGTGCCAGCAGCCCGAGCGGGGGGATTTACGAGCAGTACTTC
TRBV19	NA	18	TRBJ2-1	NA	CASSIPRYRTLDAGEQFF	TGTGCCAGTAGTATACCAAGATACCGGACTCTCGACGCCGGTGAGCAGTTCTTC
TRBV14	NA	16	TRBJ1-2	NA	CASSQGRRESNYGYTF	TGTGCCAGCAGCCAAGGGCGAAGGGAGTCTAACTATGGCTACACCTTC
TRBV27	TRBD1	16	TRBJ1-5	once	CASSSTGARGGRTQHF	TGTGCCAGCAGTTCGACAGGGGCGCGGGGAGGGAGAACCCAGCATTTT
TRBV7-8	NA	13	TRBJ2-3	NA	CASSRGNTDTQYF	TGTGCCAGCAGTCGGGGGAACACAGATACGCAGTATTTT
TRBV28	TRBD1	17	TRBJ1-5	NA	CASSLCRDRVENQPQHF	TGTGCCAGCAGTTTATGCCGGGACAGGGTGGAGAATCAGCCCCAGCATTTT
TRBV6-1	NA	15	TRBJ2-7	NA	CASSEVRLGIYEQYF	TGTGCCAGCAGTGAAGTCAGACTAGGGATCTACGAGCAGTACTTC
TRBV15	TRBD2	19	TRBJ2-7	NA	CATSRRRGPLAGGPNEQYF	TGTGCCACCAGCAGGCGGAGAGGGCCACTAGCGGGAGGGCCAAACGAGCAGTACTTC
TRBV27	TRBD2	15	TRBJ2-3	NA	CASTQWGLGTDTQYF	TGTGCCAGCACCCAATGGGGACTAGGCACAGATACGCAGTATTTT
TRBV18	NA	15	TRBJ2-3	once	CASSLDPRGTDTQYF	TGTGCCAGCTCACTCGACCCCCGAGGTACAGATACGCAGTATTTT
TRBV29-1	NA	15	TRBJ2-3	NA	CSVEGSGQVSDTQYF	TGCAGCGTTGAAGGGAGCGGGCAGGTGTCAGATACGCAGTATTTT
TRBV19	NA	14	TRBJ2-5	NA	CASSQGKLQETQYF	TGTGCCAGTAGTCAGGGTAAATTACAAGAGACCCAGTACTTC
TRBV20-1	NA	10	TRBJ2-5	few	CSARGVPQYF	TGCAGTGCTAGAGGAGTGCCCCAGTACTTC
TRBV2	NA	15	TRBJ2-7	NA	CASRDTQGTGYEQYF	TGTGCCAGCAGAGATACACAGGGAACAGGCTACGAGCAGTACTTC
TRBV5-6	NA	14	TRBJ2-5	NA	CASSLVRDKETQYF	TGTGCCAGCAGCTTGGTCAGGGATAAAGAGACCCAGTACTTC
TRBV27	NA	13	TRBJ2-7	NA	CASSTGHLYEQYF	TGTGCCAGCAGTACCGGACACCTATACGAGCAGTACTTC
TRBV15	TRBD1	15	TRBJ1-3	NA	CATSSTGGSGNTIYF	TGTGCCACCAGCTCAACAGGGGGCAGTGGAAACACCATATATTTT
TRBV4-3	TRBD2	19	TRBJ2-7	NA	CASSQSSFRTSGIHYEQYF	TGCGCCAGCAGCCAATCGAGTTTTAGGACTAGCGGGATTCACTACGAGCAGTACTTC
TRBV19	NA	15	TRBJ1-5	NA	CASSIRRDSNQPQHF	TGTGCCAGTAGTATACGTCGGGATAGCAATCAGCCCCAGCATTTT
TRBV18	TRBD1	13	TRBJ2-5	few	CASSSGQGETQYF	TGTGCCAGCTCATCCGGACAGGGAGAGACCCAGTACTTC
TRBV11-3	NA	15	TRBJ1-1	NA	CASTRGGTLNTEAFF	TGTGCCAGCACCCGGGGTGGGACACTTAACACTGAAGCTTTCTTT
TRBV7-9	TRBD1	16	TRBJ1-2	NA	CASSLGGTGTFYGYTF	TGTGCCAGCAGCTTAGGAGGGACAGGGACCTTCTATGGCTACACCTTC
TRBV6-4	TRBD1	13	TRBJ2-3	NA	CASSMTGRDTQYF	TGTGCCAGCAGTATGACAGGGCGCGATACGCAGTATTTT
TRBV25-1	TRBD2	16	TRBJ2-7	once	CASATGTSGIHYEQYF	TGTGCCAGCGCTACCGGGACTAGCGGGATACACTACGAGCAGTACTTC
TRBV11-3	NA	17	TRBJ2-5	NA	CASSPHPGDKLTETQYF	TGTGCCAGCAGTCCCCACCCTGGGGACAAGCTTACAGAGACCCAGTACTTC
TRBV5-6	TRBD1	15	TRBJ2-7	NA	CASSLGRGPSYEQYF	TGTGCCAGCAGCTTGGGCAGGGGGCCATCCTACGAGCAGTACTTC
TRBV5-6	NA	14	TRBJ2-5	NA	CASSLLNHLGTQYF	TGTGCCAGCAGCTTGTTAAACCACCTCGGGACCCAGTACTTC
TRBV7-9	NA	17	TRBJ2-2	NA	CASSPGLGGTRGGELFF	TGTGCCAGCAGCCCCGGGCTGGGCGGTACCCGGGGCGGGGAGCTGTTTTTT
TRBV27	TRBD2	21	TRBJ2-3	NA	CASSASALREGRNFSTDTQYF	TGTGCCAGCAGCGCCTCCGCCTTGCGGGAGGGCCGAAACTTCAGCACAGATACGCAGTATTTT
TRBV7-2	NA	15	TRBJ1-3	NA	CASKKPGDSGNTIYF	TGTGCCAGCAAAAAACCGGGAGACTCTGGAAACACCATATATTTT
TRBV25-1	TRBD2	15	TRBJ2-1	NA	CASRRGLADYNEQFF	TGTGCCAGCAGACGGGGACTAGCAGACTACAATGAGCAGTTCTTC